This T cell receptor beta chain came from a study of cytomegalovirus exposure and HLA in healthy donors. Overall study findings and caveats: A later analysis found most CMV-associated TCR beta chains apparently HLA-restricted. When a later analysis was performed, an Asian-associated ancestry cluster reportedly had fewer N-insertions than the approximately 680-donor mean.

Germline CDR1 is SGHAT and CDR2 is FQNNGV. V lost 6 bases and J 4 bases, leaving 5 bases between the germline ends. The CDR3 contains 11 residues. Primers for the PCR totalled 60 Vbeta and 13 Jbeta. Profiling relied on immunoSEQ multiplex PCR, and the TCRdb table lists in-frame clones only, not all of them. The table lists roughly 130,000 clones, more than 60% of them singletons. This clone was observed a handful of times. The target antigen is unknown. The rearrangement uses TRBV11-2 and TRBJ2-3, with D perhaps matching TRBD1 (5 bases). What was sequenced was PBMCs. This sequence was found in a woman between 40 and 50 years old in good health and CMV-seropositive. In DNA form, the CDR3 reads TGTGCCAGCAGGACAGCAGATACGCAGTATTTT. Its protein is CASRTADTQYF.